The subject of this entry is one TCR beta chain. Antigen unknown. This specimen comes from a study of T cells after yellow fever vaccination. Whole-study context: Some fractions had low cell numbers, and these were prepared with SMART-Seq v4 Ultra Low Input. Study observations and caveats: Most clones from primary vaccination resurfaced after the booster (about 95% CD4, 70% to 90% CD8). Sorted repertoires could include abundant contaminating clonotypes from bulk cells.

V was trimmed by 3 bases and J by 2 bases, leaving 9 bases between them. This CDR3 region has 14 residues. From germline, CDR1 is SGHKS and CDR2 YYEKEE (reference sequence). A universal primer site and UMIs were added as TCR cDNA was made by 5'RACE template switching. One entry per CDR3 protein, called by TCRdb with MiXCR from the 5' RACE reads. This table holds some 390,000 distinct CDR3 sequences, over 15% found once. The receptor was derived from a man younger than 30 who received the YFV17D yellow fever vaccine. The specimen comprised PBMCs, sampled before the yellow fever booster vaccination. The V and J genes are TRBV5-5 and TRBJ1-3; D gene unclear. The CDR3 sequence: CASSWTETGNTIYF. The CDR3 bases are TGTGCCAGCAGCTGGACGGAGACTGGAAACACCATATATTTT.